A selection of T cell receptor beta chains follows, all from one sample in a study of response to subunit inactivated influenza vaccine. Each CDR3 protein is one row after TCRdb ran MiXCR on the RT-PCR reads. The data show hundreds of thousands of distinct CDR3 sequences, with 25% seen just once and under 2.5% held by the top ten. The material was CD4+ T cells sorted from PBMCs, obtained 5 days after vaccination. The origin of the receptors is a man aged 50 to 60 who received an inactivated influenza vaccine. CDR3s include the opening cysteine and the closing phenylalanine or tryptophan. A D gene is named only where the DNA matches it firmly. Size values are once, few and many counts, or a class for expanded clones, and some rows have none.

j_call | clone_size | d_call | v_call | cdr3_nt | cdr3_aa
TRBJ2-1 | . | TRBD2 | TRBV11-3 | TGTGCCAGCAGCTTTAGCGGGGGCGATGAGCAGTTCTTC | CASSFSGGDEQFF
TRBJ2-3 | many | TRBD2 | TRBV13 | TGTGCCAGCAGCACACGACTAGCGGGAGCGGGGGATACGCAGTATTTT | CASSTRLAGAGDTQYF
TRBJ2-1 | few | . | TRBV10-3 | TGTGCCATCAGTGAGTCCCAGACAGCATACAATGAGCAGTTCTTC | CAISESQTAYNEQFF
TRBJ2-2 | few | . | TRBV12-3/TRBV12-4 | TGTGCCAGCACCCCGGGGACGGCGAACACCGGGGAGCTGTTTTTT | CASTPGTANTGELFF
TRBJ2-5 | . | TRBD1 | TRBV3-1 | TGTGCCAGCAGCCCTCGTCATGACAGGGCTGAGACCCAGTACTTC | CASSPRHDRAETQYF
TRBJ2-2 | few | TRBD1 | TRBV4-2 | TGTGCCAGCAGCGGGGAGACAGGGTCGAACACCGGGGAGCTGTTTTTT | CASSGETGSNTGELFF
TRBJ2-4 | few | . | TRBV24-1 | TGTGCCACCAGTGATACCCTTAAAAACATTCAGTACTTC | CATSDTLKNIQYF
TRBJ2-7 | . | . | TRBV5-6 | TGTGCCAGCAGGGCCGGGACAGGGTACGATAGCGGGAGTCCAGTAGTGACCTACGAGCAGTACTTC | CASRAGTGYDSGSPVVTYEQYF
TRBJ2-3 | . | . | TRBV5-1 | TGCGCCAGCAGCAAGGGAGACGGGGATACGCAGTATTTT | CASSKGDGDTQYF
TRBJ2-7 | few | TRBD1 | TRBV4-2 | TGTGCCAGCAGCCAAGTGATTGGGACAGGGTTGTACGAGCAGTACTTC | CASSQVIGTGLYEQYF
TRBJ2-7 | few | . | TRBV20-1 | TGCAGTGCTAGTGACGGCCCGGGGTACGAGCAGTACTTC | CSASDGPGYEQYF
TRBJ2-3 | . | . | TRBV5-5 | TGTGCCAGCAGCACTAGGGGTTTCGGGGCGTCCAGTCCAGATACGCAGTATTTT | CASSTRGFGASSPDTQYF
TRBJ2-5 | . | TRBD2 | TRBV5-1 | TGCGCCAGCAGCTTGGGACTAGCGGGGGGTCCCCCGAAAGAGACCCAGTACTTC | CASSLGLAGGPPKETQYF
TRBJ2-7 | few | TRBD2 | TRBV6-1 | TGTGCCAGCAGTCGTCCGACGGGAGGGAAGGACGAGCAGTACTTC | CASSRPTGGKDEQYF
TRBJ2-1 | . | TRBD1 | TRBV7-2 | TGTGCGACCTCTAACAGGGGCACCTACAATGAGCAGTTCTTC | CATSNRGTYNEQFF
TRBJ1-2 | few | TRBD1 | TRBV7-2 | TGTGCCAGCAGCCTGAAAGGGACAGCTTATGGCTACACCTTC | CASSLKGTAYGYTF
TRBJ2-1 | few | . | TRBV7-2 | TGTGCCAGCAGCCTCCCGGGGTCAGGGTTTGAGCAGTTCTTC | CASSLPGSGFEQFF
TRBJ2-5 | . | TRBD1 | TRBV5-1 | TGCGCCAGCAGCCAGATACGGACAGGGCAAGAGACCCAGTACTTC | CASSQIRTGQETQYF
TRBJ2-1 | . | . | TRBV12-3/TRBV12-4 | TGTGCCAGCACCCCTGGGGGTTCCTTAAACGGTGAGCAGTTCTTC | CASTPGGSLNGEQFF
TRBJ2-1 | few | . | TRBV24-1 | TGTGCCACCAGTGCCCGTGAAAGGAGGTTCTTC | CATSARERRFF
TRBJ1-1 | . | . | TRBV5-5 | TGTGCCAGCAGCTTGAGCGGCCAAACGAACACTGAAGCTTTCTTT | CASSLSGQTNTEAFF
TRBJ2-5 | . | TRBD2 | TRBV7-9 | TGTGCCAGCAACCACAACCCGGGGGGGTTTCAGGAGACCCAGTACTTC | CASNHNPGGFQETQYF
TRBJ2-1 | . | . | TRBV5-8 | TGTGCCAGCAGCCCACGGCCGACAGGGAGGAATGAGCAGTTCTTC | CASSPRPTGRNEQFF
TRBJ2-7 | few | . | TRBV4-2 | TGTGCCAGCAGCCAAGAGGAGGTGGTCTCCTACGAGCAGTACTTC | CASSQEEVVSYEQYF
TRBJ1-6 | . | TRBD1 | TRBV2 | TGTGCCAGCACTCTAACAGGGGCAGGTAATTCACCCCTCCACTTT | CASTLTGAGNSPLHF
TRBJ1-2 | few | TRBD1 | TRBV12-3/TRBV12-4 | TGTGCCAGCAGTGCCCGGGACAGCGCTAACTATGGCTACACCTTC | CASSARDSANYGYTF
TRBJ1-2 | . | . | TRBV11-2 | TGTGCCAGCAGCTTAGACCGTCTGCGGGCGGACTATGGCTACACCTTC | CASSLDRLRADYGYTF
TRBJ2-7 | few | . | TRBV4-3 | TGCGCCAGCAGCCAGGAGACTCGGGGGCCCCCCTACGAGCAGTACTTC | CASSQETRGPPYEQYF
TRBJ2-5 | medium-sized | . | TRBV7-9 | TGTGCCAGCAGCTTAGATTCTCAAGAGACCCAGTACTTC | CASSLDSQETQYF
TRBJ2-7 | many | . | TRBV12-3/TRBV12-4 | TGTGCCAGCAGCGCCCCTGCGCCATCCTACGAGCAGTACTTC | CASSAPAPSYEQYF
TRBJ2-7 | many | . | TRBV20-1 | TGCAGTGCTGTCCCCCCATATCCTTACGAGCAGTACTTC | CSAVPPYPYEQYF
TRBJ2-1 | . | . | TRBV5-1 | TGCGCCAGCAGCGCCGGGACGAATGACAATGAGCAGTTCTTC | CASSAGTNDNEQFF
TRBJ1-5 | few | . | TRBV7-8 | TGTGCCAGCAGCCCCGGGGGCCGCAGTCAGCCCCAGCATTTT | CASSPGGRSQPQHF
TRBJ2-3 | . | TRBD2 | TRBV20-1 | TGCAGTGCTACGGCGGGAGGGCGGATAGATACGCAGTATTTT | CSATAGGRIDTQYF
TRBJ2-2 | . | TRBD2 | TRBV6-2/TRBV6-3 | TGTGCCAGCAGCCCAGCGGGGAGAGGTACCGGGGAGCTGTTTTTT | CASSPAGRGTGELFF
TRBJ2-6 | . | . | TRBV5-6 | TGTGCCAGCAGTACAGTGTTTGGGGCCAACGTCCTGACTTTC | CASSTVFGANVLTF
TRBJ1-1 | few | TRBD1 | TRBV12-3/TRBV12-4 | TGTGCCAGCAGTTTAAACAGGGGAAGAGCTTTCTTT | CASSLNRGRAFF
TRBJ1-1 | . | TRBD1 | TRBV5-6 | TGTGCCAGCAGCTACCTATTCTCGACAGGGGAGATATTAGAAGCTTTCTTT | CASSYLFSTGEILEAFF
TRBJ1-6 | . | . | TRBV5-1 | TGCGCCAGCAGTTATTCCGGGACACTGAATTCACCCCTCCACTTT | CASSYSGTLNSPLHF
TRBJ2-5 | many | . | TRBV12-3/TRBV12-4 | TGTGCCACCGGGTCCTCGTACCAAGAGACCCAGTACTTC | CATGSSYQETQYF
TRBJ2-5 | . | . | TRBV12-3/TRBV12-4 | TGTGCCAGCACCCCGGGGTGGGGGATTGGGGAAGAGACCCAGTACTTC | CASTPGWGIGEETQYF
TRBJ2-5 | few | TRBD1 | TRBV7-8 | TGTGCCAGCAGCTTGGACAGGGGGCTGGAGACCCAGTACTTC | CASSLDRGLETQYF
TRBJ2-3 | . | . | TRBV6-5 | TGTGCCAGCAGTTACCACGGGGACGGCAGGGATACGCAGTATTTT | CASSYHGDGRDTQYF
TRBJ1-5 | few | . | TRBV5-1 | TGCGCCAGCTCGCGAAGTTATAATCAGCCCCAGCATTTT | CASSRSYNQPQHF
TRBJ1-3 | . | . | TRBV20-1 | TGCAGTGCCCAAAAGGGAGTCTCTGGAAACACCATATATTTT | CSAQKGVSGNTIYF
TRBJ2-1 | . | . | TRBV11-1 | TGTGCCAGCAGCCCCGTCCCTGTCAGATTGATATTAACTAGGGAAAACAATGAGCAGTTCTTC | CASSPVPVRLILTRENNEQFF
TRBJ1-2 | few | . | TRBV29-1 | TGCAGCGTAGTACTAGACCCTCCCCGGAGCTACACCTTC | CSVVLDPPRSYTF
TRBJ2-1 | few | . | TRBV10-2 | TGCGCCAGTCGCGCGGCGCGTAGTGAGCAGTTCTTC | CASRAARSEQFF
TRBJ1-1 | . | . | TRBV5-1 | TGCGCCAGCAGCTTGGGCACAAGTAGGAACACTGAAGCTTTCTTT | CASSLGTSRNTEAFF
TRBJ2-2 | many | . | TRBV20-1 | TGCAGTGCCAAATCAGGGGGGGTAATTACCGGGGAGCTGTTTTTT | CSAKSGGVITGELFF
TRBJ1-5 | many | . | TRBV12-3/TRBV12-4 | TGTGCCAGCAGTTTGACAGGACCTGGGAATCAGCCCCAGCATTTT | CASSLTGPGNQPQHF
TRBJ1-1 | . | . | TRBV19 | TGTGCCAGTAGTATTGGGGGGAACACTGAAGCTTTCTTT | CASSIGGNTEAFF
TRBJ1-2 | few | . | TRBV12-3/TRBV12-4 | TGTGCCAGCAGTGTGACATATGGCTACACCTTC | CASSVTYGYTF
TRBJ2-2 | few | . | TRBV15 | TGTGCCACCAGCCCACGGAACACCGGGGAGCTGTTTTTT | CATSPRNTGELFF